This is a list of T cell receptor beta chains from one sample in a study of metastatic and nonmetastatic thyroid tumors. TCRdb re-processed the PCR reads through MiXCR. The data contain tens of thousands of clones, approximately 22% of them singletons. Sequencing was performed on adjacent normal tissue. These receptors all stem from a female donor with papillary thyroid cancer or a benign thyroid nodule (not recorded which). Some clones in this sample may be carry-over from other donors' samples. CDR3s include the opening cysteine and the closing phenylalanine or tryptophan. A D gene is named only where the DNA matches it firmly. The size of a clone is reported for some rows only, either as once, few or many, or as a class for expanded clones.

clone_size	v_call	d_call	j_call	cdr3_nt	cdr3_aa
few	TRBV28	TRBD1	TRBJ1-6	TGTGCCAGCAAGTGCGGGGGACAGGGTAGGGCTCCCCTCCACTTT	CASKCGGQGRAPLHF
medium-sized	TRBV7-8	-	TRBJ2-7	TGTGCCAGCAGCCCCGTCGGGGAGGAGCTAGGGGAGCAGTACTTC	CASSPVGEELGEQYF
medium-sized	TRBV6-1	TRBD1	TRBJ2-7	TGTGCCAGCAGCCCCTTTACTTTCAGGGGGCGAGCGAGGGAGCAGTACTTC	CASSPFTFRGRAREQYF
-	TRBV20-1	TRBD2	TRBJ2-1	TGCAGTGCTGGCGGGGCGGGGACTAGCGGGATCGGAGATGAGCAGTTCTTC	CSAGGAGTSGIGDEQFF
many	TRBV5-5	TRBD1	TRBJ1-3	TGTGCCAGCAGCTTAGACAGGGTCGGCTCTGGAAACACCATATATTTT	CASSLDRVGSGNTIYF
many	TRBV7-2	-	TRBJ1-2	TGTGCCAGCAGCTTAGGTCCGGGTAACTATGGCTACACCTTC	CASSLGPGNYGYTF
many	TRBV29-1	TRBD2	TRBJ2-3	TGCAGCGTCTCCTCAGCGGGAGCTACAGATACGCAGTATTTT	CSVSSAGATDTQYF
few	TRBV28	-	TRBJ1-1	TGTGCCAGCACGGCAGGGAGGATTTCCACTGAAGCTTTCTTT	CASTAGRISTEAFF
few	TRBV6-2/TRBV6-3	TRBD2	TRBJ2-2	TGTGCCAGCAGTTACACCACGGGAGGCAGGACCGGGGAGCTGTTTTTT	CASSYTTGGRTGELFF
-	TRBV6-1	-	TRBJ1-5	TGTGCCTCTTCCCGGTGCAATCAGCCCCAGCATTTT	CASSRCNQPQHF
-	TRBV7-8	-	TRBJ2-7	TGTGCCAGCAGCCTGGGAGTCGCCACCTCAGCCTACGAGCAGTACTTC	CASSLGVATSAYEQYF
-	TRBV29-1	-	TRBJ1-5	TGCAGACCCTGGGGTCAGCCCCAGCATTTT	CRPWGQPQHF
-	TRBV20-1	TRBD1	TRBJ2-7	TGCAGTGTTAACCTGGACAGGTCTGGCGAGCAGTACTTC	CSVNLDRSGEQYF
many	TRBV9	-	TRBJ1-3	TGTGCCAGCAGCGTAGGGTGGGGTTCTGGAAACACCATATATTTT	CASSVGWGSGNTIYF
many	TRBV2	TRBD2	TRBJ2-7	TGTGCCAGCAGGGCGGGACTAGCGGACTACGAGCAGTACTTC	CASRAGLADYEQYF
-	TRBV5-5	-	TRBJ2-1	TGTGCCAGCAGCCTTTACACTGGTGACAATGAGCAGTTCTTC	CASSLYTGDNEQFF
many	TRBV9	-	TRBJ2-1	TGTGCCAGCAGCGTACTAGACTGGGGAACATACAATGAGCAGTTCTTC	CASSVLDWGTYNEQFF
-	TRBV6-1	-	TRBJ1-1	TGTGCCAGCACAAACAGGCCCAGGACTGAAGCTTTCTTT	CASTNRPRTEAFF
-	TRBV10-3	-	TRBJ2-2	TGTGCCATCGGAGGGACGCTGACGAACACCGGGGAGCTGTTTTTT	CAIGGTLTNTGELFF
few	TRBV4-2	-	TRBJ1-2	TGTGCCAGCAGCCTACTTGGTATACAGGGAGCTAACTATGGCTACACCTTC	CASSLLGIQGANYGYTF
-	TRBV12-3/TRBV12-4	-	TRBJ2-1	TGTGCCAGCGGCCCAGGGGTGCGGCTAAACAATGAGCAGTTCTTC	CASGPGVRLNNEQFF
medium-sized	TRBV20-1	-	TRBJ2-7	TGCAGTGCCCCCCTCGGAGGGGTAGACTACGAGCAGTACTTC	CSAPLGGVDYEQYF
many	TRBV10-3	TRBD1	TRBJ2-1	TGTGCCATCAGTGAGGGACAGGATTCCTACAATGAGCAGTTCTTC	CAISEGQDSYNEQFF
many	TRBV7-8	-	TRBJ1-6	TGTGCCAGCAGCTCCCAAAGCTTTCAGAATTCACCCCTCCACTTT	CASSSQSFQNSPLHF
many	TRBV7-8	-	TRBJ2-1	TGTGCCAGCAGCTTAGGGGTAATGCGGGGGCTCTACAATGAGCAGTTCTTC	CASSLGVMRGLYNEQFF
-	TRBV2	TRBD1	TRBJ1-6	TGTGCCATCAAAGGGGACAGGTTGCAACCCCTCCACTTT	CAIKGDRLQPLHF
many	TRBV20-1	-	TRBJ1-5	TGCAGTGCTAGAAGCGGGGATCAGCCCCAGCATTTT	CSARSGDQPQHF
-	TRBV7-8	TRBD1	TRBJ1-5	TGTGCCAGCAGCCTGGACAGGGGCAATCAGCCCCAGCATTTT	CASSLDRGNQPQHF
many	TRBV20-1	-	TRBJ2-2	TGCAGTGCTAGAGCCGCGCTGGGGGCCGGGGAGCTGTTTTTT	CSARAALGAGELFF
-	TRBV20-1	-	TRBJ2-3	TGCGGTGCTCTCCCGGGAAGCGTATACACAGATACGCAGTATTTT	CGALPGSVYTDTQYF
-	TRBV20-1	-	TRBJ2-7	TGCAGTGCTGGCGAAGGCGGGAAAACCTACGAGCAGTACTTC	CSAGEGGKTYEQYF
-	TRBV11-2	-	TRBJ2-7	TGTGCCAGCAGCTCAGGGGGGCGTAACTCGCAGGGGAGGAACGAGCAGTACTTC	CASSSGGRNSQGRNEQYF
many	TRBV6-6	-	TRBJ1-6	TGTGCCAGCAGTTACACGGACTTCAGTCTGGGGTCACCCCTCCACTTT	CASSYTDFSLGSPLHF
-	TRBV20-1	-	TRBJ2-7	TGCAGTGCTACAGGAGATTCCTACGAGCAGTACTTC	CSATGDSYEQYF
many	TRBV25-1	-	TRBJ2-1	TGTGCCAGCAGTCTTGTCCCCAGCTCCTACAATGAGCAGTTCTTC	CASSLVPSSYNEQFF
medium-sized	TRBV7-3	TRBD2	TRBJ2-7	TGTGCCAGCAGCTTAGAAGCGGGAGATTACGAGCAGTACTTC	CASSLEAGDYEQYF
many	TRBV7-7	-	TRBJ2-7	TGTGCTAGCAGCTTAAGCCCAAAGGGGGAGCAGTACTTC	CASSLSPKGEQYF
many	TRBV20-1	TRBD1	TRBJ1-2	TGCAGTGCTAGAGGAACAGGGACAGACTATGGCTACACCTTC	CSARGTGTDYGYTF
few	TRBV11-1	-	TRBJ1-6	TGTGCCAGCAGCTCACCGAGGGTAAAGATTGGCTCACCCCTCCACTTT	CASSSPRVKIGSPLHF
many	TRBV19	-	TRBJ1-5	TGTGCCAGTAGTATGATGCGCAATCAGCCCCAGCATTTT	CASSMMRNQPQHF
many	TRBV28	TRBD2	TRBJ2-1	TGTGCCAGCAGTTTTAGGTCTAGCGGGAGAGCCGAGCAGTTCTTC	CASSFRSSGRAEQFF
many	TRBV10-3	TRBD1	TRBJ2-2	TGTGCCATCAGTACAGGGGCCGACACCGGGGAGCTGTTTTTT	CAISTGADTGELFF
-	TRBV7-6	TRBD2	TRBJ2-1	TGTGCCAGCAGCCGGGACTACCCCGACAATGAGCAGTTCTTC	CASSRDYPDNEQFF